A selection of T cell receptor beta chains follows, all from one sample in a study of vaccination and CD4 T cells after COVID-19. Their specific antigens are unknown. One entry per CDR3 protein results from TCRdb running MiXCR on the PCR reads. This sample has roughly 4,000 distinct CDR3 sequences, with 15% to 20% found just once. The sequencing sample was made of CD4+ T cells from blood, cultured in vitro. Every receptor here comes from a human donor who had recovered from COVID-19. The CDR3 runs from the conserved cysteine through the conserved F or W. The D gene is left open where the match is weak. For some rows the clone size is stated as once, few or many, or as a class when expanded; others skip it.

NA 19 TRBJ2-1 TRBV5-1 NA TGCGCCAGCAGCTTGGGCCTCCGGAGAGGCTGGGGGGCCTACAATGAGCAGTTCTTC CASSLGLRRGWGAYNEQFF
NA 14 TRBJ1-5 TRBV18 NA TGTGCCAGCTCATCGCAGGGCGTAAGTCAGCCCCAGCATTTT CASSSQGVSQPQHF
NA 13 TRBJ1-1 TRBV6-1 TRBD1 TGTGCCAGCAGTGGGCAGGGGGCTACTGAAGCTTTCTTT CASSGQGATEAFF
once 17 TRBJ2-3 TRBV12-5 NA TGTGCTAGTGGTTCGGGAGGTGGCGGGGGCCGCACAGATACGCAGTATTTT CASGSGGGGGRTDTQYF
few 14 TRBJ1-6 TRBV4-1 NA TGCGCCAGCAGCCAAGATCGTAATAATTCACCCCTCCACTTT CASSQDRNNSPLHF
few 12 TRBJ1-1 TRBV5-8 NA TGTGCCAGCAGGTGGGGGCGCACTGAAGCTTTCTTT CASRWGRTEAFF
NA 12 TRBJ1-3 TRBV30 NA TGTGCCTGGAAGGCAGGGGGAAACACCATATATTTT CAWKAGGNTIYF
few 18 TRBJ1-1 TRBV19 NA TGTGCCAGTAGTATAGGTCGCAGCCAAACCGGGGGGAACACTGAAGCTTTCTTT CASSIGRSQTGGNTEAFF
NA 15 TRBJ2-5 TRBV11-3 NA TGTGCCAGCAGCCTAAGCGGGCTTCTGGGAGAGACCCAGTACTTC CASSLSGLLGETQYF
medium-sized 13 TRBJ1-1 TRBV12-3/TRBV12-4 NA TGTGCCAGCAGTTCGCGGGGGGAAACTGAAGCTTTCTTT CASSSRGETEAFF
few 15 TRBJ2-3 TRBV24-1 TRBD2 TGTGCCACCAGTGACGTAGCGGGGGGCACAGATACGCAGTATTTT CATSDVAGGTDTQYF
NA 13 TRBJ1-1 TRBV19 NA TGTGCCAGTAGTAAACGGCAGAACACTGAAGCTTTCTTT CASSKRQNTEAFF
NA 15 TRBJ2-3 TRBV24-1 NA TGTGCCACCAGTGATAATAGGAGGACGAGGGATACGCAGTATTTT CATSDNRRTRDTQYF
NA 14 TRBJ2-1 TRBV10-3 NA TGTGCCATTTCAGACGGCCCGGGGGACAATGAGCAGTTCTTC CAISDGPGDNEQFF
few 15 TRBJ1-2 TRBV20-1 TRBD1 TGCAGTGCTAGAGTCCCGGGACAGGGAATAACCGGCTACACCTTC CSARVPGQGITGYTF
medium-sized 13 TRBJ1-1 TRBV6-5 NA TGTGCCAGCAGTTACGGCCAGAACACTGAAGCTTTCTTT CASSYGQNTEAFF
few 15 TRBJ2-2 TRBV11-3 NA TGTGCCAGCAGCTTAAGGGCCGGGAACACCGGGGAGCTGTTTTTT CASSLRAGNTGELFF
medium-sized 14 TRBJ1-1 TRBV20-1 NA TGCAGTGCTAGAAAGGGGACACTGAACACTGAAGCTTTCTTT CSARKGTLNTEAFF
NA 14 TRBJ1-6 TRBV3-1 TRBD1 TGTGCCAGCAGCCCGGGACAGGAAAATTCACCCCTCCACTTT CASSPGQENSPLHF
NA 14 TRBJ2-5 TRBV4-2 NA TGTGCCAGCAGCCAAGGGGGAAATAAAGAGACCCAGTACTTC CASSQGGNKETQYF
NA 15 TRBJ1-6 TRBV5-1 TRBD1 TGCGCCAGCAGCCTAGGGGACAGGAACAATTCACCCCTCCACTTT CASSLGDRNNSPLHF
few 17 TRBJ1-3 TRBV6-5 NA TGTGCCAGCAGTTACGACACGGGGATCAGCTCTGGAAACACCATATATTTT CASSYDTGISSGNTIYF
NA 13 TRBJ1-2 TRBV20-1 NA TGCAGTGCTAGAGGGGTGGCAAACTATGGCTACACCTTC CSARGVANYGYTF
NA 14 TRBJ1-2 TRBV4-2 TRBD1 TGTGCCAGCAGCCAGAACAGGGGGATGAATGGCTACACCTTC CASSQNRGMNGYTF
NA 15 TRBJ1-5 TRBV7-9 TRBD1 TGTGCCAGCAGCTTAGGGACAGGATACAATCAGCCCCAGCATTTT CASSLGTGYNQPQHF
few 13 TRBJ2-5 TRBV7-3 NA TGTGCCAGCAGCCCCAGGGGCAAGGAGACCCAGTACTTC CASSPRGKETQYF
NA 17 TRBJ1-4 TRBV19 NA TGTGCCAGTAGTATCCCGGACCCCTCAGGGGTGAATGAAAAACTGTTTTTT CASSIPDPSGVNEKLFF
NA 14 TRBJ1-4 TRBV6-1 NA TGTGCCAGCAGGCCTCGGGGGCCGGGAGAAAAACTGTTTTTT CASRPRGPGEKLFF
few 14 TRBJ2-5 TRBV5-1 NA TGCGCCAGCAGCCGAGACAGTAACCAAGAGACCCAGTACTTC CASSRDSNQETQYF
NA 16 TRBJ2-2 TRBV6-1 TRBD1 TGTGCCACCATGGAAAAGGACAGGGTGTACACCGGGGAGCTGTTTTTT CATMEKDRVYTGELFF
NA 14 TRBJ1-4 TRBV2 TRBD1 TGTGCCAGCAGTGAACTCCAGGGGGCGGTTGGTCGAGATTTT CASSELQGAVGRDF
NA 14 TRBJ2-1 TRBV12-3/TRBV12-4 NA TGTGCCAGCACGTGGGGGAACTCCTGCAATGAGCAGTTCTTC CASTWGNSCNEQFF
NA 12 TRBJ1-1 TRBV29-1 NA TGCAGCGTTGTCGGGGGAAACACTGAAGCTTTCTTT CSVVGGNTEAFF
NA 14 TRBJ1-1 TRBV6-1 TRBD1 TGTGCCAGCAGTGAAAGCAGGGGGCTGAGTGAAGCTTTCTTT CASSESRGLSEAFF
few 13 TRBJ1-3 TRBV6-5 NA TGTGCCAGCAGTTACTCATCGGGGGACACCATATATTTT CASSYSSGDTIYF
NA 16 TRBJ2-1 TRBV19 TRBD1 TGTGCCAGTAGTATAAGGACAGGGGGCCTCTACAATGAGCAGTTCTTC CASSIRTGGLYNEQFF
once 13 TRBJ2-2 TRBV5-6 NA TGTGCCAGCAGCTTGATGGACACCGGGGAGCTGTTTTTT CASSLMDTGELFF
NA 14 TRBJ2-1 TRBV20-1 TRBD1 TGCAGTGCTAGAAAGGGGGCTTTGGTTAGTGAGCAGTTCTTC CSARKGALVSEQFF
few 14 TRBJ2-3 TRBV20-1 NA TGCAGTGCTAGTGTGCTGAAGGCCACAGATACGCAGTATTTT CSASVLKATDTQYF
NA 17 TRBJ1-1 TRBV9 TRBD1 TGTGCCAGCAGCCCTTCGATCCCCGGGACAGCGAACACTGAAGCTTTCTTT CASSPSIPGTANTEAFF
NA 15 TRBJ1-2 TRBV12-3/TRBV12-4 NA TGTGCCAGCAGTTTATTGCGCATGACTAACTATGGCTACACCTTC CASSLLRMTNYGYTF
few 13 TRBJ2-3 TRBV20-1 NA TGCAGTGCAGTGAGGACAGCTACAGATACGCAGTATTTT CSAVRTATDTQYF
NA 16 TRBJ2-7 TRBV28 NA TGTGCCAGCAGTAACTGGGGGGCAGGGGACGGCTACGAGCAGTACTTC CASSNWGAGDGYEQYF
NA 13 TRBJ1-2 TRBV29-1 NA TGCAGCGTCGAGCGGACAGCTAACTATGGCTACACCTTC CSVERTANYGYTF
few 11 TRBJ1-1 TRBV30 NA TGTGCCTGGCGAGGGAACACTGAAGCTTTCTTT CAWRGNTEAFF
NA 14 TRBJ1-6 TRBV5-4 NA TGTGCCAGCAGCTTGGCAGGGGTTAGTTCACCCCTCCACTTT CASSLAGVSSPLHF
few 18 TRBJ1-6 TRBV6-1 NA TGTGCCAGCCGGTTCGCAAGGACAGTTCGCTCCTATAATTCACCCCTCCACTTT CASRFARTVRSYNSPLHF